This T cell receptor beta chain was captured by sequencing in a study of cytotoxic CD8 clonotypes in ibrutinib-treated CLL. Germline CDR1 is LNHNV and CDR2 is YYDKDF (reference sequence). The CDR3 spans 15 residues. The germline V and J ends were trimmed by 0 bases and 0 bases, with 6 bases remaining between them. Some clones are missing from TCRdb's copy, which holds only in-frame ones; the method was immunoSEQ multiplex PCR. The data contain 190,000 or so clones, around 72% of them singletons. The origin of this receptor is a human donor with chronic lymphocytic leukemia. This rearrangement joins TRBV15 to TRBJ2-1; D is ambiguous. Sequencing used PBMCs, obtained after 24 months of ibrutinib treatment. CDR3 region: CATSRESSSYNEQFF. The CDR3 region has the DNA TGTGCCACCAGCAGAGAATCGAGCTCCTACAATGAGCAGTTCTTC.